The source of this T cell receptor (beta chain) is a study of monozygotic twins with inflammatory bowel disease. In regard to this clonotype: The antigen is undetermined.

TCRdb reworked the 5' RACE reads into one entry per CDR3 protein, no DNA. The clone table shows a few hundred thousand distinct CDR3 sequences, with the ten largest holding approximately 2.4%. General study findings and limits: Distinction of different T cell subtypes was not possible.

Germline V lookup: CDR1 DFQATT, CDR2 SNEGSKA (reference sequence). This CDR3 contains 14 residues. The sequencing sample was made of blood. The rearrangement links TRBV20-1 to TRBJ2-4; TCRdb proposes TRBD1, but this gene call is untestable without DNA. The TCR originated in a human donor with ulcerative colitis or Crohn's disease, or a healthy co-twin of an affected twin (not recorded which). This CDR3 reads CSAPTTGTKNIQYF.